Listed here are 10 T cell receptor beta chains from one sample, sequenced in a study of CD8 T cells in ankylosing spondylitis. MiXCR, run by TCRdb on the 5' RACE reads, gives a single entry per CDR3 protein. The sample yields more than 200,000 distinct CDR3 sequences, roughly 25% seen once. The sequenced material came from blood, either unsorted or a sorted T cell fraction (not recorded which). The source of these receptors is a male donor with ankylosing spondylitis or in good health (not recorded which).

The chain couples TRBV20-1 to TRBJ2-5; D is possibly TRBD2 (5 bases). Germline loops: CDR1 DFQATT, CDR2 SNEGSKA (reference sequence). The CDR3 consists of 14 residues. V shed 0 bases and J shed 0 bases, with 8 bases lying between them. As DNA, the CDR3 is TGCAGTGCTAGAGATAGCGTGTACCAAGAGACCCAGTACTTC. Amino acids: CSARDSVYQETQYF.

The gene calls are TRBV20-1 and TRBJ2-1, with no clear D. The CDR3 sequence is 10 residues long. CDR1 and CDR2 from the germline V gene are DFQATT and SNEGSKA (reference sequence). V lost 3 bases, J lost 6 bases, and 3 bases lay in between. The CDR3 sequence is CSASTNEQFF. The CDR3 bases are TGCAGTGCTAGCACCAATGAGCAGTTCTTC.

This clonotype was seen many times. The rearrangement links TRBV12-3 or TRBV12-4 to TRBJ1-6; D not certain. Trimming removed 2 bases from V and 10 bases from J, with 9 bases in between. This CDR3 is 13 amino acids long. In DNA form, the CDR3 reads TGTGCCAGCAGTTTAACAGTTGACTCACCCCTCCACTTT. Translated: CASSLTVDSPLHF.

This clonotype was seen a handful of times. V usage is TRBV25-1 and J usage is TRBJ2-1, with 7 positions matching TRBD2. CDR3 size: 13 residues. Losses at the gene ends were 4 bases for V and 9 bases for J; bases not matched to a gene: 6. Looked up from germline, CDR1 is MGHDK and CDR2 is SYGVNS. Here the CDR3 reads CASSAPLATEQFF. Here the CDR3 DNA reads TGTGCCAGCAGTGCCCCACTAGCGACTGAGCAGTTCTTC.

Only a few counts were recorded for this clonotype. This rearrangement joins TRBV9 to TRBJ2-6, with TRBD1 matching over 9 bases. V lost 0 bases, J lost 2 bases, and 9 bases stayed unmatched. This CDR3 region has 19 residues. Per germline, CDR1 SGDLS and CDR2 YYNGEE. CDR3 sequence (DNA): TGTGCCAGCAGCGTAGAAGGACAGGGGAGGCTTACTGGGGCCAACGTCCTGACTTTC. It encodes CASSVEGQGRLTGANVLTF.

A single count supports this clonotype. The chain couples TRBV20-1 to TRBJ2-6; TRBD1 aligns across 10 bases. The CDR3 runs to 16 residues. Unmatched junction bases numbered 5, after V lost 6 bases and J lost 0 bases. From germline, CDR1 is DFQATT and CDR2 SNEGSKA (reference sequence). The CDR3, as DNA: TGCAGTGCGGGGGGACAGGGGAACTCTGGGGCCAACGTCCTGACTTTC. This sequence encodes CSAGGQGNSGANVLTF.

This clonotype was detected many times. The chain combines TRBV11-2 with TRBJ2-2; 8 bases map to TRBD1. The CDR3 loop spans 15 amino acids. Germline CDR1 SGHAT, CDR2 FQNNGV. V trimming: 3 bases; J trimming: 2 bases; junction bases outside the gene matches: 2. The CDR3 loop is CASSFDRGNTGELFF. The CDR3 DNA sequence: TGTGCCAGCAGCTTTGACAGGGGCAACACCGGGGAGCTGTTTTTT.

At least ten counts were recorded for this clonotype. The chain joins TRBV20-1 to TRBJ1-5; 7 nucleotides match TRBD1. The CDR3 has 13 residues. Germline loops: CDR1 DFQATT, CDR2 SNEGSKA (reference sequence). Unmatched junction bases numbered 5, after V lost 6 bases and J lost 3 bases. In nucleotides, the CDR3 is TGCAGTGCCGATGAGGGGGCCAATCAGCCCCAGCATTTT. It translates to CSADEGANQPQHF.

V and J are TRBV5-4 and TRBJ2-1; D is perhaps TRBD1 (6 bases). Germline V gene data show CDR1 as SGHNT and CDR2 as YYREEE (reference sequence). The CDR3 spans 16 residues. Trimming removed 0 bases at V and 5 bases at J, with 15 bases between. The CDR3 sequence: CASSLVNRVGHNEQFF. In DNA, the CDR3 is TGTGCCAGCAGCTTGGTGAACAGGGTTGGCCACAATGAGCAGTTCTTC.

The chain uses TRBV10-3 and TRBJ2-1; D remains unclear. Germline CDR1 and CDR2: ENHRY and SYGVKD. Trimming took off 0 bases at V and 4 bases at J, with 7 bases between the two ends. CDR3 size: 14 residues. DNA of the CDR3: TGTGCCATCAGTGAGTCGTCATCTTACAATGAGCAGTTCTTC. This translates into CAISESSSYNEQFF.